The 7 T cell receptor beta chains below were found in one sample sequenced in a study of OX40 agonist ivuxolimab in advanced cancers. Generated by immunoSEQ multiplex PCR, the TCRdb table keeps only in-frame clones and is missing some. The sample shows 42,000 or so clones, around 89% of them seen only once. The source material was CD4+ or CD8+ T cells sorted from blood, sampled in a trial of the OX40 agonist ivuxolimab. The receptors were sampled from an adult with an advanced solid tumor such as melanoma, head and neck, liver or kidney cancer.

V usage is TRBV10-3 and J usage is TRBJ2-5; 9 nucleotides match TRBD1. The DNA matches TRBJ2-7 better at its end, which makes the J call doubtful. The CDR3 spans 15 residues. Per the germline V gene, CDR1 is ENHRY and CDR2 is SYGVKD. Here the CDR3 DNA reads TGTGCCATCAGACCCGGACAGGGGTCCTCCTACGAGCAGTACTTC. Protein sequence: CAIRPGQGSSYEQYF.

This clone was recorded once. The chain combines TRBV6-5 with TRBJ1-2; D is undetermined. This CDR3 is 11 amino acids long. Germline CDR1 and CDR2: MNHEY and SVGAGI. The germline V and J ends were trimmed by 10 bases and 0 bases, with 6 bases remaining between them. The CDR3 loop reads CATRANYGYTF. CDR3 coding DNA: TGTGCCACTCGAGCTAACTATGGCTACACCTTC.

The chain employs TRBV7-3 and TRBJ2-5, with 8 bases lining up with TRBD2. The CDR3 runs to 15 residues. V dropped 5 bases and J dropped 4; count of bases not matched to a gene: 9. The germline gives CDR1 SGHTA, CDR2 FQGTGA. CDR3: CASSPSGGPGETQYF. Here the CDR3 DNA reads TGTGCCAGCAGCCCTTCGGGGGGGCCGGGAGAGACCCAGTACTTC.

Of note for this clone: This sample also contains other DNA sequences that code for the same CDR3. The CDR3 sequence is CASSLTGPSSGNTIYF. The CDR3 DNA sequence: TGTGCCAGCAGTTTGACAGGGCCGAGCTCTGGAAACACCATATATTTT. The chain uses TRBV6-6 and TRBJ1-3; 7 positions agree with TRBD1. The germline gives CDR1 MNHNY, CDR2 SVGAGI (reference sequence). The CDR3 totals 16 residues. The V segment lost 4 bases and the J segment 0 bases; nucleotides outside the gene matches: 6.

This clone appeared a single time. V and J are TRBV7-2 and TRBJ1-5; tentatively, D is TRBD1 (5 bases). Germline CDR1 reads SGHTA; CDR2 reads FQGNSA. V gave up 0 bases and J gave up 4 bases, with 10 bases separating them. The CDR3 length is 15 residues. The CDR3 loop is CASSLARAGNQPQHF. CDR3 in DNA: TGTGCCAGCAGCTTAGCGAGGGCAGGGAATCAGCCCCAGCATTTT.

This rearrangement joins TRBV7-3 to TRBJ2-2; D may be TRBD2 (5 bases). Germline V gene sequence: CDR1 SGHTA, CDR2 FQGTGA. Trimming removed 0 bases from V and 2 bases from J, with 13 bases in between. The CDR3 runs to 17 residues. The CDR3 protein is CASSLTFRSGNTGELFF. The CDR3 nucleotides are TGTGCCAGCAGCTTAACGTTTAGGTCGGGAAACACCGGGGAGCTGTTTTTT.

This chain links TRBV11-1 with TRBJ1-2; D is uncertain. CDR1 is SGHAT, CDR2 FQDESV, per germline (reference sequence). The CDR3 is 15 amino acids. V was shortened by 2 bases and J by 5 bases, with 15 bases between the two germline ends. The CDR3 coding sequence is TGTGCCAGCAGCTTAAACCGGGGAGCCTATTATGGCTACACCTTC. It codes for CASSLNRGAYYGYTF.